A single T cell receptor (beta chain) is shown here with its context. CDR1 is LNHDA, CDR2 SQIVND, per germline (reference sequence). The V segment lost 7 bases and the J segment 3 bases; nucleotides outside the gene matches: 18. This CDR3 comprises 19 residues. The sample belongs to a study of blood T cell repertoires in COVID-19. Produced via immunoSEQ multiplex PCR; TCRdb's table is partial and in-frame only. Of roughly 360,000 clones in the sample, around 86% are singletons; the top ten hold 5.1%. The origin of this receptor is a woman in her forties or fifties who had recovered from COVID-19. Specimen: PBMCs or T cells enriched from blood (not recorded which). J is TRBJ1-5 and V is TRBV19; 10 bases align to TRBD1. Here the CDR3 DNA reads TGTGCCAGTACTCGTATCCGGGTGGCGGGGACAGGGGACAATCAGCCCCAGCATTTT. Amino acids: CASTRIRVAGTGDNQPQHF.